This T cell receptor (beta chain) was retrieved from a study of chemoradiotherapy in HPV16-positive cancers. Samples were taken several times over chemoradiotherapy. In the case of this clone: Its antigen is not identified.

V was trimmed by 0 bases and J by 7 bases, leaving 6 bases between them. CDR1 and CDR2 from the germline V gene are SEHNR and FQNEAQ (reference sequence). The CDR3 is 12 amino acids. General observations from the study: Only a couple of HPV16-positive patients supplied the functional HPV-specificity definition. During treatment, candidate HPV-specific clones and E7-related motifs expanded in tumor. For HPV16-positive patients, expanding HPV-responsive T cells associated with longer recurrence-free survival.

The method was immunoSEQ multiplex PCR; TCRdb's version includes in-frame clones alone and lacks a portion of them. The sample holds approximately 30,000 clones; about 88% are singletons and the top ten take 2.1%. The J gene is TRBJ1-1, the V gene TRBV7-9; D gene uncertain. The TCR originated in a human donor with HPV-associated anogenital cancer. Sequenced here: blood, sampled from a patient who underwent chemoradiotherapy. This CDR3 is CASSLAGSEAFF. The CDR3 DNA follows: TGTGCCAGCAGCTTAGCAGGTAGTGAAGCTTTCTTT.